This TCR beta chain was captured in a study of CD8 T cells in Susac syndrome (dated by TCRdb to between 2018 and 2021). With regard to the full study: Whether CD8+ T cell activation and differentiation in Susac syndrome was antigen driven was tested using repertoire sequencing. The study compared CD8+ T cell repertoire clonality among eleven to twelve healthy donors, roughly 14 Susac syndrome patients and fewer than 19 multiple sclerosis patients. Beyond this particular receptor, the publication reports: The study acknowledged that relatively few individuals were included in the TCR sequencing and HLA analysis.

RNA was extracted with the RNeasy kit and roughly 0.5 to 1 ug was reverse transcribed using random hexamers. The immunoSEQ multiplex PCR assay, which covers 54 Vbeta and 13 Jbeta segments, was used to amplify TCR beta CDR3 regions. PCR amplification bias was corrected by using a synthetic template baseline for primer optimization and computational correction. In the source study's methods: Reads were annotated to V, D and J genes per IMGT and analyzed with immunoSEQ Analyzer, keeping only productive sequences. To calculate clonality, Shannon entropy was normalized by log2 of the number of productive unique sequences and then subtracted from one. For each patient and control, public and private clones were evaluated within the 100 most prevalent clones. A clone was defined as Susac-specific if it was absent from the healthy and MS cohorts, from about 1,100 published viral clones and from other ImmuneACCESS disease sequences. Using fastp at Q25 and MiXCR, TCRdb reprocessed the public reads and kept productive beta chains. Entries are consolidated by CDR3 protein sequence, retaining the most common genes and DNA. The V and J calls, along with clone size, are taken from TCRdb and not from the paper's own processing. Recorded for this sample are more than 150,000 distinct CDR3 sequences; 95% to 96% of them occurred a single time. Of the sample, roughly 0.15% is held by the ten largest clones.

CDR1 and CDR2, per the germline V gene, are LGHNT and FRNRAP. Taken from cysteine to phenylalanine, the CDR3 has 13 residues. Solely the CDR3 DNA is kept, with 39 bases framed from the first base. Trimming removed 5 bases from V and 13 bases from J; the gene matches leave 11 bases unexplained. Peripheral blood CD8+ and CD4+ T cells from healthy donors, Susac syndrome patients and multiple sclerosis patients were profiled using high-throughput TCR beta sequencing. Treatment-naive patients with stable or active relapsing-remitting disease fulfilling revised McDonald criteria were used as multiple sclerosis controls. Bulk CD8+ and CD4+ T cells were purified by magnetic negative isolation, while CD8+ TEMRA cells were enriched using FACS. Blood was collected in EDTA tubes and processed within 24 hours, with PBMCs isolated through density gradient centrifugation. PBMCs intended for TCR sequencing were cryopreserved in liquid nitrogen and thawed later in a water bath at 37 degrees C. The sorted or isolated CD4+, CD8+ and CD8+ TEMRA cells reached a purity of at least 90%.

For this clonotype: No cognate antigen has been identified for it. Base qualities were left out, and no much larger clone turns up one base away.

The chain joins TRBV12-5 to TRBJ2-1; a stretch of 7 junction bases matches TRBD2. This clonotype originated in a human donor with multiple sclerosis. Input material: CD8+ T cells from PBMCs. The CDR3 region reads CASGPLKRDHQFF. DNA sequence: TGTGCTAGTGGTCCACTTAAGCGGGACCATCAGTTCTTC.